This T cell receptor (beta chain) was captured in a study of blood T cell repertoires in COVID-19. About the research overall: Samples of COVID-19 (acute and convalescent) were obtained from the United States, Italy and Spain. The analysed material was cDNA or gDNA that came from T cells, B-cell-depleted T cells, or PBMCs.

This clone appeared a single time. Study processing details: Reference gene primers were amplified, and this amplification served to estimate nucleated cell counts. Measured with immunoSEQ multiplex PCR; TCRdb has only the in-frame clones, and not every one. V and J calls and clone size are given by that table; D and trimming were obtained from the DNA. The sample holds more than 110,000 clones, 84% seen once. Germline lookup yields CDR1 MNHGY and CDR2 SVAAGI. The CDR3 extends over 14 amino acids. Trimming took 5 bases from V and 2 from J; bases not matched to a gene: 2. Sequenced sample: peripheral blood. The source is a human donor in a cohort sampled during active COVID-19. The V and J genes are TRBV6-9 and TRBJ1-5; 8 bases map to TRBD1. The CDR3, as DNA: TGTGCCAGCAGTAACAGGGGGGGCAATCAGCCCCAGCATTTT. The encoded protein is CASSNRGGNQPQHF.